This T cell receptor (beta chain) comes out of a study of CD8 T cells in ankylosing spondylitis. This clonotype has ten or more counts. In making TCR beta libraries, quantitative 5'-RACE with molecular barcodes was used. TCRdb reanalysed the 5' RACE reads using MiXCR and keeps one entry per CDR3 protein. Here the sample spans around 30,000 distinct CDR3 sequences, about 6.8% being singletons. The trim removed 5 bases at V and 9 bases at J, leaving 10 bases unmatched. The CDR3 spans 15 residues. Germline V CDR1 and CDR2: SGHVS, FQNEAQ. This clonotype was sampled from a male donor with ankylosing spondylitis or in good health (not recorded which). What was sequenced was blood, either unsorted or a sorted T cell fraction (not recorded which). The chain has TRBV7-8 and TRBJ2-1; 10 nucleotides line up with TRBD2. For the CDR3, the DNA is TGTGCCAGCAGCGCAGACTTAGCGGGGGGATCTGAGCAGTTCTTC. It translates to CASSADLAGGSEQFF.